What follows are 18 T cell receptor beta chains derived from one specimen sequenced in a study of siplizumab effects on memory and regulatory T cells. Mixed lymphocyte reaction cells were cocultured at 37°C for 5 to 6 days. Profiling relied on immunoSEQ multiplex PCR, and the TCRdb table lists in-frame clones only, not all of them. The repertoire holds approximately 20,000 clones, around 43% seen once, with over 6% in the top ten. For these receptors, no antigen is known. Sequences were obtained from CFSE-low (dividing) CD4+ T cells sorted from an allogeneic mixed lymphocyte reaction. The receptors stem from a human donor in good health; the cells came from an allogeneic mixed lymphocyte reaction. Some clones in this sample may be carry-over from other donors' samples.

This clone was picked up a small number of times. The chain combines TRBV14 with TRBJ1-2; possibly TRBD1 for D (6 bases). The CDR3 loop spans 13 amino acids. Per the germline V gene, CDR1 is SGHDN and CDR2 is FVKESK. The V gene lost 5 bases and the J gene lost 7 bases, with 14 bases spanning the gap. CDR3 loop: CASSANRVTGYTF. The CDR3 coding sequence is TGTGCCAGCAGCGCCAACAGGGTGACTGGCTACACCTTC.

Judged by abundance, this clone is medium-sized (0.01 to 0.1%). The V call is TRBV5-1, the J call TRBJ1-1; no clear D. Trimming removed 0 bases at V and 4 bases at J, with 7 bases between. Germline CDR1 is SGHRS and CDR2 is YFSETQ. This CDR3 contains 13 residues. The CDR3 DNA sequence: TGCGCCAGCAGCTTGGATCGGGGCACTGAAGCTTTCTTT. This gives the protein CASSLDRGTEAFF.

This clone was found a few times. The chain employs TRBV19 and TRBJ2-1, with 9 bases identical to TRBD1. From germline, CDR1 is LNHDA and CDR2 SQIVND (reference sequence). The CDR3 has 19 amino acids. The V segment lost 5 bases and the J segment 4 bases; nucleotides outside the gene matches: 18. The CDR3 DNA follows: TGTGCCAGTAGTCCCTTTACCGCCGGGACAGGGTTATCATACAATGAGCAGTTCTTC. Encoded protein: CASSPFTAGTGLSYNEQFF.

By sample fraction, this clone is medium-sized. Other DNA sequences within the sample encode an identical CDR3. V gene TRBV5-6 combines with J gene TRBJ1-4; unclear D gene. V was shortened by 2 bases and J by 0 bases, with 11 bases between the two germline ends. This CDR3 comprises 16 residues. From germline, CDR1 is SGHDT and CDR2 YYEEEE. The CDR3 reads CASSLRGLTTNEKLFF. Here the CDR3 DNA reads TGTGCCAGCAGCTTACGGGGTTTAACAACTAATGAAAAACTGTTTTTT.

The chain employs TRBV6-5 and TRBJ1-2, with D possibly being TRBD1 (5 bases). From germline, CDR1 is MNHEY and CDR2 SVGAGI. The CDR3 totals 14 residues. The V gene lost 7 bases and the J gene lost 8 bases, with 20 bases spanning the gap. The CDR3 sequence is CASIPERGVRGYTF. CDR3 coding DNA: TGTGCCAGCATTCCAGAGAGAGGGGTTCGCGGCTACACCTTC.

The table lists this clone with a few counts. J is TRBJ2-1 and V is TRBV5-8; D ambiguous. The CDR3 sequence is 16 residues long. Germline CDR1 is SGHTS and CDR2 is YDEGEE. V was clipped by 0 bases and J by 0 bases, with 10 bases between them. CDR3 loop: CASSLGVVPSYNEQFF. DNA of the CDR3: TGTGCCAGCAGCTTGGGGGTAGTACCCTCCTACAATGAGCAGTTCTTC.

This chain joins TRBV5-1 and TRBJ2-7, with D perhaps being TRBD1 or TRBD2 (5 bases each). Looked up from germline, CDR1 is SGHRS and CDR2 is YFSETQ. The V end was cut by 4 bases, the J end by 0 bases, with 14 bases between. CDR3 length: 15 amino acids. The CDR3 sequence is CASSPLGVSSYEQYF. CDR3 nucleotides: TGCGCCAGCAGCCCGTTGGGGGTTAGCTCCTACGAGCAGTACTTC.

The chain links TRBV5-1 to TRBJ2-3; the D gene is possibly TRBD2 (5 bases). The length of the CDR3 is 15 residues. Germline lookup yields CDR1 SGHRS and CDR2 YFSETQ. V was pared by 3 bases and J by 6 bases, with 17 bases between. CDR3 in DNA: TGCGCCAGCAGCTGGCGGGTCTCAGATGGGGATACGCAGTATTTT. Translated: CASSWRVSDGDTQYF.

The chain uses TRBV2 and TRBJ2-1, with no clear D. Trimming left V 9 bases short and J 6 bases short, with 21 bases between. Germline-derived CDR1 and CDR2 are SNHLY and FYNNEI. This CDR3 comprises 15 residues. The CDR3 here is CASLLEVLRSNEQFF. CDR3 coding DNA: TGTGCCAGTCTACTTGAGGTCCTTCGTAGCAATGAGCAGTTCTTC.

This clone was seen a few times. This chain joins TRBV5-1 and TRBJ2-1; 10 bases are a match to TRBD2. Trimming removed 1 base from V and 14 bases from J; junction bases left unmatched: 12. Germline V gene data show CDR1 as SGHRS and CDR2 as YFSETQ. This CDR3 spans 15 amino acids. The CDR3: CASSLLASGGPREFF. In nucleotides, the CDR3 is TGCGCCAGCAGCTTGTTAGCTAGCGGGGGCCCTCGGGAGTTCTTC.

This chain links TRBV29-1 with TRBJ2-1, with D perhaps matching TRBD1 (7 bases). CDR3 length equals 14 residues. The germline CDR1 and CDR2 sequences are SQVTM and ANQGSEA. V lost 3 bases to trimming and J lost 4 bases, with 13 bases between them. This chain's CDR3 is CSVDQGGAYNEQFF. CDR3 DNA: TGCAGCGTTGACCAGGGGGGCGCATACAATGAGCAGTTCTTC.

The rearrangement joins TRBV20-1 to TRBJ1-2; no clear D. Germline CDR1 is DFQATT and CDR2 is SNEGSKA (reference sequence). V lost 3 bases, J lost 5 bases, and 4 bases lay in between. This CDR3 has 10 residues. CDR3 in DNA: TGCAGTGCTAGTGATTATGGCTACACCTTC. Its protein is CSASDYGYTF.

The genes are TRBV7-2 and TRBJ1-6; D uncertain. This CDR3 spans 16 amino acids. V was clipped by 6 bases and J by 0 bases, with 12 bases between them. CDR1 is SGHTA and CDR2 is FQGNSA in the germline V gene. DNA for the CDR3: TGTGCCAGCAGTCGCGGGGATAGCTCCTATAATTCACCCCTCCACTTT. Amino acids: CASSRGDSSYNSPLHF.

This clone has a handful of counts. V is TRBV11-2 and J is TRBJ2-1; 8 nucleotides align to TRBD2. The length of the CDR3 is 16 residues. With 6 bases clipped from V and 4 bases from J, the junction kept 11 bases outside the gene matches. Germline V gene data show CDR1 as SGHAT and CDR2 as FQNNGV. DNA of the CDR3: TGTGCCAGCAGACCGAGCGGGAGACTGGGATACAATGAGCAGTTCTTC. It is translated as CASRPSGRLGYNEQFF.

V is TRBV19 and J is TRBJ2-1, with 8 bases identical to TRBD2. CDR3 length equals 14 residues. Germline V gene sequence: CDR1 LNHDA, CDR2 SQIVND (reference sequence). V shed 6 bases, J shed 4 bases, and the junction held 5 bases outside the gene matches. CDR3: CASRKGGGYNEQFF. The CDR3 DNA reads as TGTGCCAGTAGAAAGGGCGGGGGGTACAATGAGCAGTTCTTC.

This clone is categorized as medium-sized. This chain's CDR3 is CASSIRTGAGQPQHF. As DNA, the CDR3 is TGTGCCAGTAGTATAAGAACAGGGGCCGGGCAGCCCCAGCATTTT. The chain joins TRBV19 to TRBJ1-5; TRBD1 agrees at 7 bases. Trimming cost V 2 bases and J 7 bases; bases outside gene matches: 8. Germline V CDR1 and CDR2: LNHDA, SQIVND (reference sequence). The length of the CDR3 is 15 residues. The variable domain in full, completed from reference TRBV19 and TRBJ1-5, reads DGGITQSPKYLFRKEGQNVTLSCEQNLNHDAMYWYRQDPGQGLRLIYYSQIVNDFQKGDIAEGYSVSREKKESFPLTVTSAQKNPTAFYLCASSIRTGAGQPQHFGDGTRLSIL.

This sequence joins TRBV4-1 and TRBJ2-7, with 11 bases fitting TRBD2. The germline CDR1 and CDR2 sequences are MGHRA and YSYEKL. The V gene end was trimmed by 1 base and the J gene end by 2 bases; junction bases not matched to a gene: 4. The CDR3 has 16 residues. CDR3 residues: CASSQVTSGRPYEQYF. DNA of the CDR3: TGCGCCAGCAGCCAAGTCACTAGCGGGAGACCCTACGAGCAGTACTTC.

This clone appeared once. In DNA, the CDR3 is TGTGCCCTAGAGGGGCAGCTAAGCTCCTACGAGCAGTACTTC. Protein product: CALEGQLSSYEQYF. The rearrangement uses TRBV30 and TRBJ2-7; D tentatively reads TRBD1 or TRBD2 (5 bases each). V lost 8 bases and J 0 bases, leaving 17 bases between the germline ends. Germline CDR1 and CDR2: GTSNPN and SVGIG (reference sequence). The CDR3 covers 14 residues. Full variable domain (missing parts from reference TRBV30 and TRBJ2-7): SQTIHQWPATLVQPVGSPLSLECTVEGTSNPNLYWYRQAAGRGLQLLFYSVGIGQISSEVPQNLSASRPQDRQFILSSKKLLLSDSGFYLCALEGQLSSYEQYFGPGTRLTVT.